This T cell receptor beta chain appears in the sequencing data of a study of blood T cell repertoires in COVID-19. Study at large: The samples span acute and convalescent COVID-19 from the United States, Italy and Spain. Sources were T cells, B-cell-depleted T cells, or PBMCs; the material itself was cDNA or gDNA.

Details on this clone: At the DNA level, this CDR3 is encoded by other sequences in the same sample as well.

This CDR3 spans 13 amino acids. Trimming left V 3 bases short and J 2 bases short, with 7 bases between. In the authors' methods: The assay estimated nucleated cells by amplifying reference gene primers. Sequencing used immunoSEQ multiplex PCR; TCRdb keeps in-frame clones, though not all of them. V, J and clone size were drawn from that table, and D and trimming were deduced from the DNA. The sample gives 300,000 to 400,000 clones, about 87% of which show up once; roughly 3.1% is in the top ten. Sequenced: peripheral blood. The chain uses TRBV12-3 or TRBV12-4 and TRBJ1-1; tentatively, D is TRBD1 (5 bases). The receptor was derived from a human donor in a cohort sampled during active COVID-19. In nucleotides, the CDR3 is TGTGCCAGCAGTTTGACAGTTAACACTGAAGCTTTCTTT. It codes for CASSLTVNTEAFF.